These 26 T cell receptor beta chains were all obtained from the same sample, sequenced in a study of cytomegalovirus exposure and HLA in healthy donors. 60 Vbeta and 13 Jbeta primers were used in PCR. The assay was immunoSEQ multiplex PCR, and TCRdb's table has in-frame clones only and misses some. The sample consists of about 160,000 clones, 75% to 90% of them appearing once. The sample taken for sequencing was PBMCs. The receptors were gathered from a woman between 18 and 29 years old in good health and CMV-seronegative.

This rearrangement joins TRBV9 to TRBJ2-1; TRBD2 matches at 8 bases. Unmatched junction bases numbered 4, after V lost 0 bases and J lost 5 bases. The CDR3 contains 15 residues. CDR1 and CDR2 (germline): SGDLS, YYNGEE. The CDR3 sequence is CASSVDPAGDNEQFF. CDR3 DNA: TGTGCCAGCAGCGTAGATCCAGCGGGAGACAATGAGCAGTTCTTC.

The V and J genes are TRBV5-1 and TRBJ1-1; tentative D call: TRBD1 (5 bases). The germline V and J ends were trimmed by 4 bases and 4 bases, with 14 bases remaining between them. The CDR3 covers 14 residues. Germline values: CDR1 SGHRS, CDR2 YFSETQ. The CDR3 DNA is TGCGCCAGCAGCCTCACCGCAGGGCCCACTGAAGCTTTCTTT. It yields the protein CASSLTAGPTEAFF.

The chain is built from TRBV27 and TRBJ2-3; 9 positions agree with TRBD2. Germline lookup yields CDR1 MNHEY and CDR2 SMNVEV (reference sequence). Trimming at V came to 5 bases and at J to 2 bases, leaving 14 bases not matched to a gene. This CDR3 region has 18 residues. In nucleotides, the CDR3 is TGTGCCAGCAGTCCCCCCACGAATCTAGCGGGGTACACAGATACGCAGTATTTT. Translating gives CASSPPTNLAGYTDTQYF.

The chain couples TRBV5-4 to TRBJ2-1; 9 nucleotides agree with TRBD2. J was trimmed by 0 bases and V by 0 bases; bases with no gene match: 7. The CDR3 sequence is 18 residues long. Germline CDR1 and CDR2: SGHNT and YYREEE (reference sequence). CDR3 DNA: TGTGCCAGCAGCTTGGCCCCTAGCGGGGTAGGCTCCTACAATGAGCAGTTCTTC. Protein: CASSLAPSGVGSYNEQFF.

The chain carries TRBV6-1 and TRBJ2-1; TRBD2 is a possible D gene (6 bases). This CDR3 has 14 amino acids. V lost 4 bases, J lost 0 bases, and 7 bases lay in between. CDR1 is MNHNS and CDR2 is SASEGT in the germline V gene. The CDR3 spells CASSASASYNEQFF. In DNA form, the CDR3 reads TGTGCCAGCAGTGCTAGCGCCTCCTACAATGAGCAGTTCTTC.

This clone was seen a few times. The chain is built from TRBV10-3 and TRBJ1-5; 8 positions match TRBD1. Germline CDR1 reads ENHRY; CDR2 reads SYGVKD. This CDR3 region has 18 residues. The trim removed 3 bases at V and 6 bases at J, leaving 16 bases unmatched. This CDR3 is CAISDDTHGQGSGQPQHF. In nucleotides, the CDR3 is TGTGCCATCAGTGACGACACCCACGGACAGGGCTCAGGTCAGCCCCAGCATTTT.

This sequence joins TRBV27 and TRBJ2-5; D is possibly TRBD2 (6 bases). Trimming took off 4 bases at V and 11 bases at J, with 11 bases between the two ends. Germline V gene sequence: CDR1 MNHEY, CDR2 SMNVEV (reference sequence). This CDR3 spans 11 amino acids. For the CDR3, the DNA is TGTGCCAGCAGTTGGTCGGGGGAGCAGTACTTC. Protein product: CASSWSGEQYF.

The chain recombines TRBV5-1 with TRBJ1-4; a possible D gene is TRBD1 (5 bases). Germline V gene data show CDR1 as SGHRS and CDR2 as YFSETQ. The CDR3 extends over 14 amino acids. With 4 bases removed from V and 5 bases from J, the gap between germline ends came to 12 bases. The CDR3 sequence: CASSAGRPNEKLFF. The CDR3 bases are TGCGCCAGCAGCGCGGGACGGCCCAATGAAAAACTGTTTTTT.

This sequence joins TRBV5-1 and TRBJ1-1; tentatively, D is TRBD1 (5 bases). The CDR3 loop spans 15 amino acids. V shed 2 bases and J shed 1 base, with 12 bases lying between them. Germline assignment: CDR1 SGHRS and CDR2 YFSETQ. CDR3 amino acids: CASSFLVGQNTEAFF. CDR3 sequence (DNA): TGCGCCAGCAGCTTCCTGGTAGGACAGAACACTGAAGCTTTCTTT.

The rearrangement uses TRBV7-9 and TRBJ1-5, with a weak D call TRBD1 (5 bases). V lost 7 bases and J lost 4, with 14 bases in between. The CDR3 spans 14 residues. The germline V gene encodes CDR1 SEHNR and CDR2 FQNEAQ (reference sequence). In nucleotides, the CDR3 is TGTGCCAGCAAAGGGGAAGGGACTAATCAGCCCCAGCATTTT. Translated, it gives CASKGEGTNQPQHF.

The chain is built from TRBV25-1 and TRBJ2-3; TRBD2 agrees at 14 bases. The CDR3 has 16 amino acids. V lost 3 bases, J lost 8 bases, and 7 bases stayed unmatched. Per germline, CDR1 MGHDK and CDR2 SYGVNS. CDR3 region: CASSDPGTSGGSTQYF. In nucleotides, the CDR3 is TGTGCCAGCAGTGACCCCGGGACTAGCGGGGGATCTACGCAGTATTTT. Full variable domain (rest looked up from reference TRBV25-1 and TRBJ2-3): EADIYQTPRYLVIGTGKKITLECSQTMGHDKMYWYQQDPGMELHLIHYSYGVNSTEKGDLSSESTVSRIRTEHFPLTLESARPSHTSQYLCASSDPGTSGGSTQYFGPGTRLTVL.

The chain links TRBV6-1 to TRBJ2-7, with D unclear. This CDR3 region has 15 residues. V dropped 0 bases and J dropped 4 bases, with 13 bases sitting between them. Germline CDR1 reads MNHNS; CDR2 reads SASEGT. CDR3 sequence (DNA): TGTGCCAGCAGTGAAGCGATCCTACTTCTTTACGAGCAGTACTTC. It codes for CASSEAILLLYEQYF.

The gene calls are TRBV6-1 and TRBJ2-1; TRBD1 aligns across 7 bases. Germline loops: CDR1 MNHNS, CDR2 SASEGT. V trimming: 0 bases; J trimming: 10 bases; junction bases outside the gene matches: 9. This CDR3 region has 15 residues. The DNA for the CDR3 is TGTGCCAGCAGTGAAGCCGCGACTGGCAGGGGGGAGCAGTTCTTC. It translates to CASSEAATGRGEQFF.

The rearrangement links TRBV25-1 to TRBJ1-1; D is ambiguous. Germline V gene lookup returns CDR1 MGHDK and CDR2 SYGVNS. This CDR3 is 15 amino acids long. V shed 4 bases and J shed 4 bases, with 16 bases lying between them. The CDR3 DNA is TGTGCCAGCAGTGTGGGGAGGTGGATCGGCACTGAAGCTTTCTTT. Its translation is CASSVGRWIGTEAFF.

The chain couples TRBV9 to TRBJ2-1; 9 positions match TRBD1. Losses at the gene ends were 3 bases for V and 10 bases for J; bases not matched to a gene: 11. The CDR3 contains 15 residues. Germline V lookup: CDR1 SGDLS, CDR2 YYNGEE. CDR3 region: CASSDVGGTGNEQFF. CDR3 nucleotides: TGTGCCAGCAGCGATGTAGGGGGGACAGGGAACGAGCAGTTCTTC.

This sequence joins TRBV7-9 and TRBJ1-6; 12 bases fit TRBD1. V gave up 8 bases and J gave up 7 bases; unmatched junction bases: 6. CDR1 and CDR2 from the germline V gene are SEHNR and FQNEAQ (reference sequence). There are 15 residues in the CDR3. The chain's CDR3 is CASVPGQGANSPLHF. The CDR3 coding sequence is TGTGCCAGCGTGCCGGGACAGGGGGCCAATTCACCCCTCCACTTT.

The V gene is TRBV13, the J gene TRBJ1-1; TRBD1 matches at 8 bases. The V and J ends lost 4 bases and 6 bases, in that order; junction bases with no gene match: 10. This CDR3 is built from 15 residues. The germline CDR1 and CDR2 sequences are PRHDT and FYEKMQ (reference sequence). The CDR3 here is CASSSIGQGGAEAFF. The CDR3 nucleotides are TGTGCCAGCAGCTCGATTGGACAGGGAGGTGCTGAAGCTTTCTTT.

The rearrangement links TRBV5-1 to TRBJ2-5; 7 bases agree with TRBD1. This CDR3 has 15 residues. CDR1 and CDR2 from the germline V gene are SGHRS and YFSETQ. J was trimmed by 1 base and V by 1 base; bases with no gene match: 4. The CDR3 sequence: CASSLNPGGQETQYF. CDR3 coding DNA: TGCGCCAGCAGCTTGAATCCAGGGGGCCAAGAGACCCAGTACTTC.

This chain connects TRBV9 to TRBJ1-2, with a tentative D call TRBD1 (5 bases). The CDR3 runs 14 residues. The V and J ends lost 6 bases and 7 bases respectively, with 19 bases between them. Germline CDR1 is SGDLS and CDR2 is YYNGEE. The CDR3: CASTPWGIGGGYTF. In nucleotides, the CDR3 is TGTGCCAGCACCCCATGGGGCATCGGGGGTGGCTACACCTTC.

The J gene is TRBJ2-6, the V gene TRBV2, with 7 bases matching TRBD1. Germline V gene data show CDR1 as SNHLY and CDR2 as FYNNEI. Trimming at V came to 8 bases and at J to 0 bases, leaving 16 bases not matched to a gene. This CDR3 has 19 residues. The CDR3, as DNA: TGTGCCAGCCATAGGGACCGGGGACAGTTCAACTCTGGGGCCAACGTCCTGACTTTC. Its translation: CASHRDRGQFNSGANVLTF. Full variable domain (outside the CDR3, taken from reference TRBV2 and TRBJ2-6): EPEVTQTPSHQVTQMGQEVILRCVPISNHLYFYWYRQILGQKVEFLVSFYNNEISEKSEIFDDQFSVERPDGSNFTLKIRSTKLEDSAMYFCASHRDRGQFNSGANVLTFGAGSRLTVL.

This sequence joins TRBV15 and TRBJ2-3; 9 positions match TRBD1. Germline CDR1 and CDR2: LNHNV and YYDKDF (reference sequence). The length of the CDR3 is 11 residues. Trimming removed 5 bases from V and 13 bases from J; junction bases left unmatched: 4. DNA of the CDR3: TGTGCCACCAGCGTGGGGACAGGGAAGTATTTT. Translated, it gives CATSVGTGKYF.

The chain combines TRBV7-9 with TRBJ1-1; 7 positions agree with TRBD1. The ends lost 1 base at V and 1 base at J; junction bases unmatched: 0. The CDR3 sequence is 14 residues long. The germline CDR1 and CDR2 sequences are SEHNR and FQNEAQ (reference sequence). The CDR3: CASSLGDRNTEAFF. CDR3 coding DNA: TGTGCCAGCAGCTTAGGGGACAGGAACACTGAAGCTTTCTTT.

This chain joins TRBV4-1 and TRBJ2-1; TRBD1 aligns across 8 bases. This CDR3 is 16 amino acids long. J was trimmed by 5 bases and V by 3 bases; bases with no gene match: 9. The germline V gene has CDR1 MGHRA and CDR2 YSYEKL. This chain's CDR3 is CASSQPQGDRHNEQFF. The DNA of the CDR3 is TGCGCCAGCAGCCAGCCACAGGGGGACAGGCACAATGAGCAGTTCTTC.

This rearrangement joins TRBV25-1 to TRBJ1-1, with no clear D. The V end was cut by 3 bases, the J end by 0 bases, with 8 bases between. The CDR3 is 14 amino acids. Germline CDR1 reads MGHDK; CDR2 reads SYGVNS. This chain's CDR3 is CASSDRRLNTEAFF. In nucleotides, the CDR3 is TGTGCCAGCAGTGACCGTCGGTTGAACACTGAAGCTTTCTTT.

The chain is built from TRBV5-8 and TRBJ2-5, with 8 bases lining up with TRBD1. V was pared by 4 bases and J by 5 bases, with 4 bases of the junction left unmatched. CDR1 SGHTS and CDR2 YDEGEE come from the germline V gene. The length of the CDR3 is 13 residues. The CDR3 loop is CASSPTGGETQYF. The CDR3, as DNA: TGTGCCAGCAGCCCCACAGGGGGTGAGACCCAGTACTTC.

This clone was observed a handful of times. This chain uses TRBV18 with TRBJ1-3, with 7 positions matching TRBD1. The J segment lost 2 bases and the V segment lost 6 bases, leaving 7 bases of the junction unmatched. The germline V gene has CDR1 KGHSH and CDR2 LQKENI. This CDR3 spans 15 amino acids. This chain's CDR3 is CASSPIGTAGNTIYF. In DNA form, the CDR3 reads TGTGCCAGCTCGCCGATTGGGACAGCTGGAAACACCATATATTTT.